This TCR beta chain was obtained from a study of cytomegalovirus exposure and HLA in healthy donors. For this clone: What it recognizes is unknown.

Study findings and constraints: Among TCR beta chains, those listed as cytomegalovirus-associated numbered around 180. The authors later found TCR association rates varying by HLA locus, with DRB1 most and HLA-C fewest. The study assumed roughly uniform donor sequencing depth for presence/absence analyses.

Amplification used 60 Vbeta primers and 13 Jbeta primers. Data came from immunoSEQ multiplex PCR; TCRdb stores just in-frame clones and leaves some out. The table counts about 160,000 clones; roughly 1.9% lies in the top ten. The CDR3 is 13 amino acids. Germline assignment: CDR1 SGHNT and CDR2 YENEEA. The V and J ends lost 4 bases and 4 bases respectively, with 7 bases between them. The V call is TRBV11-3, the J call TRBJ1-4; D call uncertain. This receptor was taken from a young man in good health and CMV-seronegative. Sequenced material: PBMCs. DNA of the CDR3: TGTGCCAGCAGCTCCCAGATTAATGAAAAACTGTTTTTT. This translates into CASSSQINEKLFF.